This T cell receptor (beta chain) was profiled in a study of cytomegalovirus exposure and HLA in healthy donors (dated by TCRdb to 2015 to 2018). Regarding the complete study: An earlier analysis of 587 of the donors reported about 300 Gb of sequence data and 95 million to 130 million unique TCR beta sequences obtained from 150 million to 200 million T cells. Of the 300 to 450 genotyped donors, roughly 80% fell in the genetic ancestry cluster associated with self-reported Caucasian donors. Typing coverage varied by locus: about 620-630 donors for A, B, C, DRB1 and DQB1; more than 500 for DQA1; about 570 for DPA1; more than 450 for DPB1. Along with the roughly 610-subject first cohort, a separate validation cohort of roughly 110 different subjects was used. Four to six DR-DQ haplotypes were handled as single units for association and clustering, since linkage in the cohort was strong. The later analysis used no new phenotypic data to find candidate immune exposures, relying instead on TCR beta sequences and their occurrence across donors. A later analysis re-examined previously published TCR beta repertoires from about 670 donors and added high-resolution HLA genotyping to investigate patterns of TCR occurrence. The study used immunosequencing to profile the T cell repertoires of 666 subjects and linked those repertoires to cytomegalovirus serostatus. Donor age, sex, ethnicity and CMV serostatus were collected together with the repertoire data. Every discovery cohort repertoire had been produced on one sequencing platform. The study was designed to test whether signatures of past pathogen exposure could be identified by cataloging public T cell receptors. Roughly 300 gigabases of sequencing data and roughly 80 million unique TCR sequences made up an early release that covered under 750 HLA-typed donors. In an earlier analysis of roughly 580 of the donors, high-throughput TCR beta sequencing was used to judge whether each TCR beta V gene segment behaved as functional or pseudogenic. On average, roughly 200,000 unique TCR beta nucleotide sequences were sequenced per donor among about 400 genotyped donors of the cohort, with around 19% of those sequences being non-productive. HLA typing included class I and class II loci at four-digit resolution. A later genetic analysis used genome-wide SNP genotypes for 398 of the 666 donors, treating that subset as a discovery cohort. To predict cytomegalovirus infection status, the study brought together high-throughput TCR immunosequencing, statistical association of individual TCRs with disease status, and machine learning.

Libraries were made using the immunoSEQ multiplex PCR assay. The multiplex PCR relied on a mix of 60 forward primers for TCR Vbeta segments and 13 reverse primers for TCR Jbeta segments. Amplification of the CDR3 region of rearranged TCR beta genes was performed with a multiplex PCR assay on genomic DNA. The Illumina HiSeq System was used to sequence the amplified TCR beta libraries as 87-base-pair reads. For the original study's pipeline: A later analysis tallied 75 million to 95 million unique TCR beta chains across the 700 or so repertoires, and around 10 million of those chains were shared by two or more donors. Raw reads were error-corrected and collapsed into unique sequences by a nearest-neighbor algorithm in which closely related sequences were merged to remove PCR and sequencing errors. To assign V, D and J gene segments, CDR3 sequences were aligned to IMGT reference sequences. For a sequence to be retained, a match of at least six nucleotides to both a V gene segment and a J gene segment was required. A rearrangement was called productive if the CDR3 had no stop codons and remained in frame with V and J, and every other rearrangement was called non-productive. Following IMGT convention, CDR3 was defined as the stretch from the second conserved V-encoded cysteine up to the conserved J-encoded phenylalanine. Sequences without an unambiguous match to a single V gene segment were excluded from the earlier analysis of approximately 560 of the donors. In an earlier analysis of 587 of the donors, a V segment was called functional when productive rearrangements were above 56.7%, and segregating when the standard deviation between donors exceeded 5%. A statistical classification framework was built for diagnosing cytomegalovirus status from the catalog of TCR beta chain sequences. In a later analysis, TCR nucleotide sequences were compared against IMGT/GENE-DB human TR gene sequences so that V and J genes could be assigned. The TCRdist pipeline was used in a later analysis to assign CDR3 sequences and most-parsimonious VDJ recombination scenarios. In a later analysis, each TCR beta chain was defined by its CDR3 amino acid sequence together with its V-gene family, and reads without a unique V-gene family were excluded. A later analysis removed 592 highly shared, low-generation-probability nucleotide sequences to deal with suspected cross-contamination and a sequencing artifact. In a later analysis, a clonal expansion index for each public chain was calculated from normalized within-repertoire ranks of inferred template counts. Generation probabilities in a later analysis came from a VDJ recombination model fitted to out-of-frame rearrangements, and those results were checked against IGoR. In a later analysis, hypergeometric tests were used to score TCR-TCR, TCR-HLA and TCR-CMV co-occurrence, with a repertoire-size bias correction applied to TCR pairs. False discovery rates were estimated in a later analysis by permuting HLA or CMV assignments 20 times. In a later analysis, co-occurring TCRs were grouped using DBSCAN, with TCRdist sequence similarity added in when clustering inside HLA-allele-positive subsets. Repertoires with fewer than 30,000 or more than 120,000 public chains were left out of co-occurrence clustering, as were five repertoires with anomalous nucleotide sharing. TCRdb mirrors the immuneACCESS table, restricted to in-frame sequences. Some clones are absent from its copies; in checked studies, under half trace to an unresolved V gene, and the reason for the others is unknown. V and J calls and clone size follow that table, whereas D and trimming were derived from the DNA. This sample holds about 93,000 clones; about 79% were observed only once. Of the sample, approximately 3.8% is held by the ten largest clones.

General conclusions and limits of the study: According to a later analysis, TCR association rates differed among HLA loci, with DRB1 alleles showing the most associated TCRs and HLA-C alleles showing the fewest. Because the 87-base-pair reads could not distinguish some IMGT-functional V segments, including TRBV6-2 and TRBV6-3, those segments were excluded. Assigning TCR associations to individual alleles was difficult when HLA alleles, especially DR and DQ, strongly co-occurred. In a later analysis, over 15,000 TCR beta sequences were associated with specific HLA alleles at a false discovery rate of 0.05. The cohort was sequenced for TCR beta chains only, and without alpha or paired-chain data the features that could be detected were limited. Because counts were too low, seventeen rarely observed V segments, including chromosome 9 orphons, were left out of the earlier analysis of 587 of the donors. Most TCR sequences were seen in very few donors, while some public TCRs were found in many individuals. In a later analysis, most CMV-associated TCR beta chains were found to appear HLA-restricted, with HLA associations seemingly driven largely by CMV exposure. Because some donors lacked HLA typing at each locus, the association tests relied only on the typed subset. In a later genetic analysis, a missense DCLRE1C variant was associated with V-gene and J-gene trimming of TCR beta chains, and the association was replicated in an independent cohort. Three of the identified cytomegalovirus-associated TCR beta chains were confirmed in vitro to be specific for cytomegalovirus antigens. For the cohort, immune exposure information was limited to CMV serostatus. Linkage disequilibrium might explain the correlated functional status among segregating V segments, but an unknown experimental factor could not be excluded. In a later analysis, several top co-occurrence clusters were reported to appear linked to parvovirus B19, influenza, CMV and Epstein-Barr virus. According to the authors, the approach could potentially be generalized to other disease states and immunological phenotypes. A total of 150 to 200 TCR beta chains were listed by the study as associated with cytomegalovirus. In an earlier analysis of 587 of the donors, most TCR beta V segments appeared in productive rearrangements about 87% or about 30% of the time, broadly matching IMGT annotations. Roughly uniform sequencing depth across donors was assumed in presence/absence analyses, although this assumption may not hold. Compared with equally common non-associated chains, HLA-associated TCR beta chains in a later analysis were more clonally expanded and had lower generation probabilities. Cytomegalovirus status was reported to be diagnosed by the classifier with high specificity and sensitivity in both the original and validation cohorts. A further reported finding was that TCR beta sequences accurately predicted the HLA-A and HLA-B alleles for most subjects in the first cohort. A group of highly shared sequence variants was considered likely to be a technical artifact of the sequencing pipeline. A later genetic analysis reported fewer N-insertions in productive TCRs among donors in an Asian-associated ancestry cluster than the roughly 690-donor mean.

Deletion took 2 bases off V and 5 bases off J, with a span of 12 bases between the germline ends. Taken from the germline V gene (reference sequence), the CDR1 and CDR2 loops are MNHNY and SVGAGI. From the cysteine through the phenylalanine, the CDR3 covers 15 amino acids. CDR3 DNA is the only sequence kept; it has 45 bases, read in frame from the first base. This clone came up a few times. This clone's antigen is unknown. Base-call qualities are not available, and no considerably larger clone is one nucleotide away. The cohort consisted of 666 healthy bone marrow donors. All cohort members were sampled while nominally healthy, although unrecorded immune exposures were likely present. The donor was CMV seronegative and was included in the group of about 350 seronegative cohort members. A peripheral blood sample was collected from each donor, and TCR beta sequencing was performed on peripheral blood mononuclear cells. The Qiagen DNeasy Blood Extraction Kit was used to extract genomic DNA from the blood cell samples.

The chain couples TRBV6-6 to TRBJ1-4; the D gene is not confidently resolved. Sequencing used PBMCs. The sequence came from a man between 50 and 59 years old in good health and CMV-seronegative. The DNA is as follows: TGTGCCAGCAGTTACATCCGAGGGCCGAATGAAAAACTGTTTTTT. Its protein reads: CASSYIRGPNEKLFF.